What follows describes a single TCR beta chain. What it recognizes is unknown. This sample stems from a study of shared clonotypes between healthy human individuals. Study details: Those who served as donors were two women and three men between the ages of 18 and 49.

Overall study results and limits: Clonotypes shared by all four donors outscored non-shared clonotypes in generation probability.

There were only Caucasian adults among the donors, and all lived in Nashville, Tennessee. Data came from immunoSEQ multiplex PCR; TCRdb stores just in-frame clones and leaves some out. The sample records over a million clones, 96% being singletons. The CDR3 covers 14 residues. Trimming shortened V by 1 base and J by 2 bases, and 6 bases separated the two germline ends. The V gene's germline CDR1 is SGHTA and CDR2 FQGNSA. The TCR comes from a man aged 25-40 years in good health. V usage is TRBV7-2 and J usage is TRBJ2-1, with no clear D. The sample comprised naive CD4+ T cells sorted from blood. Subset given: CD45RA+ positively selected. CDR3: CASSLGVPYNEQFF. In DNA, the CDR3 is TGTGCCAGCAGCTTAGGTGTCCCCTACAATGAGCAGTTCTTC.